Given below is one T cell receptor (beta chain) in context. What it binds is unknown. Germline CDR1 and CDR2: SGHRS and YFSETQ. This CDR3 has 13 residues. Trimming took 3 bases from V and 2 from J, leaving 8 bases between them. These data belong to a study of cytomegalovirus exposure and HLA in healthy donors. The PCR contained 60 Vbeta and 13 Jbeta primers. Original processing methods: Later, an analysis found some 80 million unique TCR beta chains, and 9.5 million to 12 million of these were shared. Sequenced by immunoSEQ multiplex PCR; TCRdb stores in-frame clones only, minus some. The DNA was the basis for D and trimming; V, J and clone size are from that table. The sample comprises fewer than 110,000 clones, about 74% of which are singletons, and approximately 15% rests with the top ten. Study-level results: Diagnosis of cytomegalovirus status made by the classifier reportedly showed high specificity and sensitivity. The study designated about 180 TCR beta chains cytomegalovirus-associated. Later analysis suggested most CMV-associated TCR beta chains were HLA-restricted.

The J gene is TRBJ1-2, the V gene TRBV5-1; TRBD1 is a possible D gene (6 bases). The TCR was taken from a woman aged 40 to 55 in good health and CMV-seropositive. Specimen: PBMCs. As DNA, the CDR3 is TGCGCCAGCAGCTCGACAGGAAACTATGGCTACACCTTC. It is translated as CASSSTGNYGYTF.